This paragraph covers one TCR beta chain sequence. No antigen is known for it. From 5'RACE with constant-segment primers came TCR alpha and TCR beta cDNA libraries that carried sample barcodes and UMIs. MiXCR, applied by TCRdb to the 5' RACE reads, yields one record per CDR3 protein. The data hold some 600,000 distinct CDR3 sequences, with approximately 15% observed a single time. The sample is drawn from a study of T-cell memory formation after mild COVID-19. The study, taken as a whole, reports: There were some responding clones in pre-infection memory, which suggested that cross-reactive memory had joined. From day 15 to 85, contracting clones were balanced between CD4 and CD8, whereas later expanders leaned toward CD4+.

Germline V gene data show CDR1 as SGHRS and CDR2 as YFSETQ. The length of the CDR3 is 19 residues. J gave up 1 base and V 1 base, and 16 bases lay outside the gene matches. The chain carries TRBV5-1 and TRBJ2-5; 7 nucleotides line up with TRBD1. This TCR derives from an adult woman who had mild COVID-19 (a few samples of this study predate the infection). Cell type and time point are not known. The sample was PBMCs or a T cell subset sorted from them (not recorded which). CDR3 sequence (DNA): TGCGCCAGCAGCTTGACCCCGGGACAGCTCTTTCGATTCCAAGAGACCCAGTACTTC. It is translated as CASSLTPGQLFRFQETQYF.